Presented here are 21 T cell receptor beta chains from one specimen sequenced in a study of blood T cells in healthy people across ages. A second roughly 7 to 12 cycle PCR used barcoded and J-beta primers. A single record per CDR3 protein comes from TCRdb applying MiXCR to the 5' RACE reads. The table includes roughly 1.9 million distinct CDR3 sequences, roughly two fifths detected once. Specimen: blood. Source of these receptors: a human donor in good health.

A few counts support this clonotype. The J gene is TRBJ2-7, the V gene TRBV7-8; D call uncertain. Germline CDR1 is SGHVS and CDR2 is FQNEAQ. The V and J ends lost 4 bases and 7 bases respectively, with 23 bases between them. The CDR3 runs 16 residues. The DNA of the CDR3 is TGTGCCAGCAGCTCTCTCAACTGGTCTGGGCTTGAGGAGCAGTACTTC. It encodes CASSSLNWSGLEEQYF. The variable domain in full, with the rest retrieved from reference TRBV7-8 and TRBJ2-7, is GAGVSQSPRYKVAKRGQDVALRCDPISGHVSLFWYQQALGQGPEFLTYFQNEAQLDKSGLPSDRFFAERPEGSVSTLKIQRTQQEDSAVYLCASSSLNWSGLEEQYFGPGTRLTVT.

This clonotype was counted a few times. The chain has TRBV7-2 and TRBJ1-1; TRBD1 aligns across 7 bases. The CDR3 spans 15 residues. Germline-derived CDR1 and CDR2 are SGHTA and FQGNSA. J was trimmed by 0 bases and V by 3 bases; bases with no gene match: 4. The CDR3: CASSFTGDMNTEAFF. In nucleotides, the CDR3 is TGTGCCAGCAGCTTTACAGGGGACATGAACACTGAAGCTTTCTTT.

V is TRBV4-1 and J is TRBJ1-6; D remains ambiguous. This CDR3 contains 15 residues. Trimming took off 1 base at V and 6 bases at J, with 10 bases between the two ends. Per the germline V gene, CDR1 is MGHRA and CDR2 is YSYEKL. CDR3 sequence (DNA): TGCGCCAGCAGCCAAGGTGGGCAGTCTAATTCACCCCTCCACTTT. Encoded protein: CASSQGGQSNSPLHF.

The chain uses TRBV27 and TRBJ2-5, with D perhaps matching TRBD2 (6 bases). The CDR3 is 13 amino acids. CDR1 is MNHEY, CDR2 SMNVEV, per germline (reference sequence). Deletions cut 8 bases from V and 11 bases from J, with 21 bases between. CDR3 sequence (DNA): TGTGCCAGCGGCAAACGGGACGGCGGGGAGCAGTACTTC. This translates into CASGKRDGGEQYF.

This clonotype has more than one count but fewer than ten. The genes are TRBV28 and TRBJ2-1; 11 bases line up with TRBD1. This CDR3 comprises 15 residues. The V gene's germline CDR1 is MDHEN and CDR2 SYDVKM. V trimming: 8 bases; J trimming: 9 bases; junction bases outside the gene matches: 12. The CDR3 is CASGCEDRGHCEQFF. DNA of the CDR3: TGTGCCAGCGGCTGCGAGGACAGGGGGCACTGTGAGCAGTTCTTC. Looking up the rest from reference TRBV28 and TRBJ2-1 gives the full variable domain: DVKVTQSSRYLVKRTGEKVFLECVQDMDHENMFWYRQDPGLGLRLIYFSYDVKMKEKGDIPEGYSVSREKKERFSLILESASTNQTSMYLCASGCEDRGHCEQFFGPGTRLTVL.

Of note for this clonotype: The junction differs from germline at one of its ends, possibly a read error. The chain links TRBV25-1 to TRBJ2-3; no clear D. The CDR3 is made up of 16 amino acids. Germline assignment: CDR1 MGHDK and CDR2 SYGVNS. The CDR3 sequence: CASSEFRQASTDTQYF. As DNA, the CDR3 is TGTGCCAGCAGTGAATTTCGGCAGGCCAGCACGGATACGCAGTATTTT.

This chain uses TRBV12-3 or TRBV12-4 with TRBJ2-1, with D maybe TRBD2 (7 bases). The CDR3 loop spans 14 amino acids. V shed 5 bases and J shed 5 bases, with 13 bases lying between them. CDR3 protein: CASSRGGEDNEQFF. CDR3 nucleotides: TGTGCCAGCAGTCGCGGGGGCGAGGACAATGAGCAGTTCTTC.

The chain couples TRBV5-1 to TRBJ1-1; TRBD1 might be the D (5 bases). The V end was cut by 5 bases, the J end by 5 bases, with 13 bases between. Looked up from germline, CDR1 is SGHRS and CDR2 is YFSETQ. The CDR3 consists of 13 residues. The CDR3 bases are TGCGCCAGCAGAGAGGGGAGAGGGACTGAAGCTTTCTTT. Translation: CASREGRGTEAFF.

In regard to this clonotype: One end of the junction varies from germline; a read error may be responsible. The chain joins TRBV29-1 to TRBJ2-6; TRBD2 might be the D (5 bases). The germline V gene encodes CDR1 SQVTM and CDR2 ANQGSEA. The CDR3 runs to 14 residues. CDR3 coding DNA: TGCAGCATTGAAGGCGGGTCTGGGGCCAACGTCCTGACTTTC. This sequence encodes CSIEGGSGANVLTF.

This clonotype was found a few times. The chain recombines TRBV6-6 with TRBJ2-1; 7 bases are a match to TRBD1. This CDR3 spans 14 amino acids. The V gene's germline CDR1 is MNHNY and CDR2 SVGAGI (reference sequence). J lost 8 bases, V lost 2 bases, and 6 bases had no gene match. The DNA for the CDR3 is TGTGCCAGCAGTTACCAAACAGGGGTCGATGAGCAGTTCTTC. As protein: CASSYQTGVDEQFF.

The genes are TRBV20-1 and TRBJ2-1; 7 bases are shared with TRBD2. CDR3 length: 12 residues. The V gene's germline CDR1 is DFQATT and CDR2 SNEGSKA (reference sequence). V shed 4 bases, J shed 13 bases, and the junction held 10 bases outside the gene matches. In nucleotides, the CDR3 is TGCAGTGCTACAGGCGGGGGAGAGACCCAGTTCTTC. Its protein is CSATGGGETQFF.

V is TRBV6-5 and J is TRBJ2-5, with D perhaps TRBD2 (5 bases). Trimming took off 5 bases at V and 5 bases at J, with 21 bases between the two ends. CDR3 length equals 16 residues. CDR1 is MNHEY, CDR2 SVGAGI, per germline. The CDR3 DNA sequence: TGTGCCAGCAGTATGTCTCCGGGGTGGTACGGTGAGACCCAGTACTTC. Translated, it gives CASSMSPGWYGETQYF.

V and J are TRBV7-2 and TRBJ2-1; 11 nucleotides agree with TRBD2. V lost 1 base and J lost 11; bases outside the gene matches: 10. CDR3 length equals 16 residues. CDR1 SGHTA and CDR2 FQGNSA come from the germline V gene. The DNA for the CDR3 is TGTGCCAGCAGCTTAGGCGTAGCGGGGGGGCTTAGTAAGCAGTTCTTC. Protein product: CASSLGVAGGLSKQFF.

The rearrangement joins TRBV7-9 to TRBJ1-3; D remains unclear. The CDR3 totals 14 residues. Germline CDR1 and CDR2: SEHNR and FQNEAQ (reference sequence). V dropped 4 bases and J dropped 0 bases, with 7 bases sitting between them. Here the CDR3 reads CASSYANSGNTIYF. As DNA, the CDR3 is TGTGCCAGCAGCTACGCCAACTCTGGAAACACCATATATTTT.

DNA of the CDR3: TGTGCCAGCAGTCCAGGGACAGCCGCAGTCAGGGGTGAAAAACTGTTTTTT. Its protein product is CASSPGTAAVRGEKLFF. This rearrangement joins TRBV12-3 or TRBV12-4 to TRBJ1-4, with 7 bases that match TRBD1. This CDR3 spans 17 amino acids. The ends lost 5 bases at V and 7 bases at J; junction bases unmatched: 16.

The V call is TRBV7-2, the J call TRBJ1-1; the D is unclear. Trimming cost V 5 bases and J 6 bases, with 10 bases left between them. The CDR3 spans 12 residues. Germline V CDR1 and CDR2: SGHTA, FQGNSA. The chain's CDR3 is CASSAGFSEAFF. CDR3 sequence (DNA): TGTGCCAGCAGCGCAGGTTTCTCTGAAGCTTTCTTT.

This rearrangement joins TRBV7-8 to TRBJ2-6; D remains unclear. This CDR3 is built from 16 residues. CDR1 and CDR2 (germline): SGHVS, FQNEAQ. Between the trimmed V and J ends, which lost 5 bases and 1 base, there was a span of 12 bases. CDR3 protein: CASSAGYESGANVLTF. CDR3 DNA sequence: TGTGCCAGCAGCGCAGGCTACGAGTCTGGGGCCAACGTCCTGACTTTC.

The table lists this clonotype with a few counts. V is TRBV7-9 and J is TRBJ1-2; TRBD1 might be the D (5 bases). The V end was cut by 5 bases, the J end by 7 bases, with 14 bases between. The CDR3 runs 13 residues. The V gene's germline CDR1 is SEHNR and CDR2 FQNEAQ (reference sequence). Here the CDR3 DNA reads TGTGCCAGCAGCCGCACAGGAGAGTTTGGCTACACCTTC. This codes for CASSRTGEFGYTF.

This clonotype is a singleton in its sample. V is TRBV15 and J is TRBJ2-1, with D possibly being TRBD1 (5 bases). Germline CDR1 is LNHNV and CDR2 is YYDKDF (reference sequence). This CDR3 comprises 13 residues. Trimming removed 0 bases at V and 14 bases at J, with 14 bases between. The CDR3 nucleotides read TGTGCCACCAGCAGAGATTCGGCAGGGAATAAGTTCTTC. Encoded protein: CATSRDSAGNKFF.

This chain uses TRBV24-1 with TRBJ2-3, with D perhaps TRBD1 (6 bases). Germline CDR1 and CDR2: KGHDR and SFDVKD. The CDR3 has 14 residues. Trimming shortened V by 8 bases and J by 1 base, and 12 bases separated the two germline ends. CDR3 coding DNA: TGTGCCACCACCGGGACAAGCGGCACAGATACGCAGTATTTT. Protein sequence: CATTGTSGTDTQYF.

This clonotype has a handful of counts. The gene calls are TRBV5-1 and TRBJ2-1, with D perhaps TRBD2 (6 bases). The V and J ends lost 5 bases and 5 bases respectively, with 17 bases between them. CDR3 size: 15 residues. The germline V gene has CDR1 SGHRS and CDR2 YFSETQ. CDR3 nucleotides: TGCGCCAGCAGTCCTAACCCGACTAGACACAATGAGCAGTTCTTC. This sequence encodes CASSPNPTRHNEQFF.